The rows below give T cell receptor beta chains drawn from one sample of a study of shared clonotypes between healthy human individuals. The protocol was immunoSEQ multiplex PCR, while the TCRdb copy is restricted to in-frame clones and leaves out a portion. The data contain 1.5 million to 1.9 million clones, 95% to 99% of them singletons. Sequenced: naive CD4+ T cells sorted from blood. The source is a man in his thirties or forties in good health. CDR3s include the opening cysteine and the closing phenylalanine or tryptophan. The order of the fields is clone size, J gene, V gene, D gene, CDR3 DNA, CDR3 protein. D genes are given only for firm matches. Rows give clone size only sometimes, using once, few, many, or a class for an expanded clone.

abundance: -; j_gene: TRBJ2-7; v_gene: TRBV11-3; d_gene: TRBD1; CDR3nt: TGTGCCAGCAGCTCAGGGGGTGGTGAGCAGTACTTC; CDR3aa: CASSSGGGEQYF
abundance: -; j_gene: TRBJ2-1; v_gene: TRBV5-1; d_gene: -; CDR3nt: TGCGCCAGCAGCTCGGGCCTAAGGCCCCCGAGCTCCTACAATGAGCAGTTCTTC; CDR3aa: CASSSGLRPPSSYNEQFF
abundance: -; j_gene: TRBJ2-2; v_gene: TRBV7-3; d_gene: TRBD2; CDR3nt: TGTGCCAGCAGCCCCCCCGGGACTAGCGGGACTATCACCGGGGAGCTGTTTTTT; CDR3aa: CASSPPGTSGTITGELFF
abundance: -; j_gene: TRBJ1-2; v_gene: TRBV18; d_gene: TRBD1; CDR3nt: TGTGCCAGCTCACCACTACTGGGACAGGGGGCTGGCTATGGCTACACCTTC; CDR3aa: CASSPLLGQGAGYGYTF
abundance: -; j_gene: TRBJ2-5; v_gene: TRBV11-2; d_gene: -; CDR3nt: TGTGCCAGCAGCTTCACGCGGGGGCAGGAGACCCAGTACTTC; CDR3aa: CASSFTRGQETQYF
abundance: -; j_gene: TRBJ1-2; v_gene: TRBV5-4; d_gene: -; CDR3nt: TGTGCCAGCAGCTCTCCGGGACTCCTTCGGGGCTACACCTTC; CDR3aa: CASSSPGLLRGYTF
abundance: -; j_gene: TRBJ1-1; v_gene: TRBV5-4; d_gene: -; CDR3nt: TGTGCCAGCAGCCCGGGGTTGAACACTGAAGCTTTCTTT; CDR3aa: CASSPGLNTEAFF
abundance: once; j_gene: TRBJ2-1; v_gene: TRBV6-4; d_gene: TRBD2; CDR3nt: TGTGCCAGCAGTGACCAGCTAGCGGGCCCCTACAATGAGCAGTTCTTC; CDR3aa: CASSDQLAGPYNEQFF
abundance: -; j_gene: TRBJ1-1; v_gene: TRBV30; d_gene: -; CDR3nt: TGTGCCTTACTGGGCCCCAGTGTAGGGTATTCCTCTATGAACACTGAAGCTTTCTTT; CDR3aa: CALLGPSVGYSSMNTEAFF
abundance: -; j_gene: TRBJ1-1; v_gene: TRBV11-2; d_gene: -; CDR3nt: TGTGCCAGCAGCCGTCTTAGGGGCAGGGACTATATGAACACTGAAGCTTTCTTT; CDR3aa: CASSRLRGRDYMNTEAFF
abundance: -; j_gene: TRBJ2-1; v_gene: TRBV5-6; d_gene: -; CDR3nt: TGTGCCAGCAGCCTGACGCGGGAGCAGTTCTTC; CDR3aa: CASSLTREQFF
abundance: -; j_gene: TRBJ2-7; v_gene: TRBV5-1; d_gene: -; CDR3nt: TGCGCCAGCAGCTTGGCCATTGGGAAAGGTTACGAGCAGTACTTC; CDR3aa: CASSLAIGKGYEQYF
abundance: -; j_gene: TRBJ2-5; v_gene: TRBV18; d_gene: -; CDR3nt: TGTGCCAGCTCAGTACAGGGAAAAGAGACCCAGTACTTC; CDR3aa: CASSVQGKETQYF
abundance: -; j_gene: TRBJ2-7; v_gene: TRBV10-1; d_gene: -; CDR3nt: TGCGCCAGCAGTGAGTCAGGTACCTACGAGCAGTACTTC; CDR3aa: CASSESGTYEQYF
abundance: -; j_gene: TRBJ2-7; v_gene: TRBV5-4; d_gene: -; CDR3nt: TGTGCCAGCAGCTCCCTGGGGGACGCCTACGAGCAGTACTTC; CDR3aa: CASSSLGDAYEQYF
abundance: -; j_gene: TRBJ2-5; v_gene: TRBV7-6; d_gene: TRBD2; CDR3nt: TGTGCCAGCAGGGGCGGGGGGCAAGAGACCCAGTACTTC; CDR3aa: CASRGGGQETQYF
abundance: -; j_gene: TRBJ2-5; v_gene: TRBV18; d_gene: -; CDR3nt: TGTGCCAGCTCACCCACAGGGAGGGCAGAGACCCAGTACTTC; CDR3aa: CASSPTGRAETQYF
abundance: -; j_gene: TRBJ2-7; v_gene: TRBV28; d_gene: -; CDR3nt: TGTGCCAGCAGGACCTTTGGGCGCTCCTACGAGCAGTACTTC; CDR3aa: CASRTFGRSYEQYF
abundance: -; j_gene: TRBJ2-3; v_gene: TRBV9; d_gene: -; CDR3nt: TGTGCCAGCAGCGTCCTACAGTATAGCACAGATACGCAGTATTTT; CDR3aa: CASSVLQYSTDTQYF
abundance: -; j_gene: TRBJ2-7; v_gene: TRBV14; d_gene: -; CDR3nt: TGTGCCAGCAGCCAACCCGGGCTACCCTACGAGCAGTACTTC; CDR3aa: CASSQPGLPYEQYF
abundance: -; j_gene: TRBJ2-7; v_gene: TRBV7-8; d_gene: TRBD2; CDR3nt: TGTGCCAGCAGCTTAGGGGAGCGGGAGGTGACCTACGAGCAGTACTTC; CDR3aa: CASSLGEREVTYEQYF
abundance: once; j_gene: TRBJ2-1; v_gene: TRBV5-4; d_gene: -; CDR3nt: TGTGCCAGCAGCTTCGCAGGGATCGCCCGCGATGAGCAGTTCTTC; CDR3aa: CASSFAGIARDEQFF
abundance: -; j_gene: TRBJ1-2; v_gene: TRBV28; d_gene: -; CDR3nt: TGTGCCAGCACCCTCAGTGGGGGGGACGGCTACACCTTC; CDR3aa: CASTLSGGDGYTF
abundance: -; j_gene: TRBJ1-2; v_gene: TRBV7-8; d_gene: TRBD1; CDR3nt: TGTGCCAGCAGCTTAGGAGGCAGGGCCCAGGGGGGCTATGGCTACACCTTC; CDR3aa: CASSLGGRAQGGYGYTF
abundance: -; j_gene: TRBJ1-1; v_gene: TRBV5-1; d_gene: TRBD1; CDR3nt: TGCGCCAGTAGGGAAGGGACAGCAGGGATTGGAGCTTTCTTT; CDR3aa: CASREGTAGIGAFF
abundance: -; j_gene: TRBJ2-7; v_gene: TRBV5-1; d_gene: -; CDR3nt: TGCGCCAGCAGCCTTGATGTCCCGAACGAGCAGTACTTC; CDR3aa: CASSLDVPNEQYF
abundance: once; j_gene: TRBJ2-3; v_gene: TRBV7-9; d_gene: -; CDR3nt: TGTGCCAGCAGCTTAGGGTCTAGCGCCCAATGGTGGGGTACGCAGTATTTT; CDR3aa: CASSLGSSAQWWGTQYF
abundance: -; j_gene: TRBJ1-2; v_gene: TRBV5-5; d_gene: -; CDR3nt: TGTGCCAGCAGCTTGGTGCGGGGGTCTGACTATGGCTACACCTTC; CDR3aa: CASSLVRGSDYGYTF
abundance: -; j_gene: TRBJ2-1; v_gene: TRBV7-9; d_gene: TRBD1; CDR3nt: TGTGCCAGCAGCTTGGTACAGGGGACCTACAATGAGCAGTTCTTC; CDR3aa: CASSLVQGTYNEQFF
abundance: -; j_gene: TRBJ2-2; v_gene: TRBV4-1; d_gene: -; CDR3nt: TGCGCCAGCAGCCAAGATCGGGCAGGGATCAAGATCGGGGAGCTGTTTTTT; CDR3aa: CASSQDRAGIKIGELFF
abundance: -; j_gene: TRBJ2-7; v_gene: TRBV7-9; d_gene: TRBD1; CDR3nt: TGTGCCAGCAGCTCGTCGACAGGGACCGAGCAGTACTTC; CDR3aa: CASSSSTGTEQYF
abundance: -; j_gene: TRBJ2-7; v_gene: TRBV28; d_gene: -; CDR3nt: TGTGCCAGCAGGCCTCCGGGACATTCTTACGAGCAGTACTTC; CDR3aa: CASRPPGHSYEQYF
abundance: -; j_gene: TRBJ1-1; v_gene: TRBV27; d_gene: -; CDR3nt: TGTGCCAGCAGCAGGGACGCAGGTCGGGCTTTCTTT; CDR3aa: CASSRDAGRAFF
abundance: -; j_gene: TRBJ2-2; v_gene: TRBV13; d_gene: TRBD1; CDR3nt: TGTGCCAGCAGCTTAGGCCTTGGACAGGGGAACACCGGGGAGCTGTTTTTT; CDR3aa: CASSLGLGQGNTGELFF
abundance: -; j_gene: TRBJ2-2; v_gene: TRBV30; d_gene: -; CDR3nt: TGTGCCTGGAGTGTCCAAACGGGCGGGGAGCTGTTTTTT; CDR3aa: CAWSVQTGGELFF
abundance: -; j_gene: TRBJ2-1; v_gene: TRBV29-1; d_gene: TRBD1; CDR3nt: TGCAGCGCTGGACAGGGGAGCGATGAGCAGTTCTTC; CDR3aa: CSAGQGSDEQFF
abundance: -; j_gene: TRBJ2-1; v_gene: TRBV4-1; d_gene: TRBD2; CDR3nt: TGCGCCAGCAGCCACGGTGCCGCCCTAAAGGGACTAGCGGGAGTCGCCTACAATGAGCAGTTCTTC; CDR3aa: CASSHGAALKGLAGVAYNEQFF
abundance: once; j_gene: TRBJ2-7; v_gene: TRBV11-2; d_gene: -; CDR3nt: TGTGCCAGCAGCGAGGCCCCCGGGGGTGAGCAGTACTTC; CDR3aa: CASSEAPGGEQYF
abundance: -; j_gene: TRBJ1-2; v_gene: TRBV5-1; d_gene: -; CDR3nt: TGCGCCAGCAGCTTGGGAACAGGGCGGTATGGCTACACCTTC; CDR3aa: CASSLGTGRYGYTF
abundance: -; j_gene: TRBJ2-3; v_gene: TRBV7-8; d_gene: TRBD2; CDR3nt: TGTGCCAGCAGCTTAAGAGGCGCGGGAGGGCCGGCAGATACGCAGTATTTT; CDR3aa: CASSLRGAGGPADTQYF
abundance: -; j_gene: TRBJ2-7; v_gene: TRBV18; d_gene: -; CDR3nt: TGTGCCAGCTCACCTGGGCAGGGGGGAACCTACGAGCAGTACTTC; CDR3aa: CASSPGQGGTYEQYF
abundance: -; j_gene: TRBJ2-1; v_gene: TRBV29-1; d_gene: TRBD2; CDR3nt: TGCAGCGCCAGCCCACCGGGACTAGCGGAAGTCTACTCCTACAATGAGCAGTTCTTC; CDR3aa: CSASPPGLAEVYSYNEQFF
abundance: -; j_gene: TRBJ2-1; v_gene: TRBV7-2; d_gene: -; CDR3nt: TGTGCCAGCAGCTTACGTTCGTCTAGCCTGATACGTTACAATGAGCAGTTCTTC; CDR3aa: CASSLRSSSLIRYNEQFF
abundance: -; j_gene: TRBJ2-7; v_gene: TRBV5-6; d_gene: -; CDR3nt: TGTGCCAGCAGCTTGCCTAGGGTCAACTACGAGCAGTACTTC; CDR3aa: CASSLPRVNYEQYF
abundance: -; j_gene: TRBJ2-7; v_gene: TRBV27; d_gene: TRBD1; CDR3nt: TGTGCCAGCAGTTTTTTGGGACAGGGGGGCGAGCAGTACTTC; CDR3aa: CASSFLGQGGEQYF
abundance: once; j_gene: TRBJ1-5; v_gene: TRBV15; d_gene: TRBD1; CDR3nt: TGTGCCACCAGCAGGGGGACAGTGAGCAATCAGCCCCAGCATTTT; CDR3aa: CATSRGTVSNQPQHF
abundance: -; j_gene: TRBJ2-7; v_gene: TRBV5-5; d_gene: TRBD2; CDR3nt: TGTGCCAGCAGCTTGTTTAGAATAGCGGGTACTGTCTACGAGCAGTACTTC; CDR3aa: CASSLFRIAGTVYEQYF
abundance: once; j_gene: TRBJ1-5; v_gene: TRBV1; d_gene: -; CDR3nt: TGCACCAGCAGCCCTCTAGGGGAACCCGGTAAGAGGGTTAGCAATCAGCCCCAGCATTTT; CDR3aa: CTSSPLGEPGKRVSNQPQHF
abundance: -; j_gene: TRBJ1-1; v_gene: TRBV5-1; d_gene: -; CDR3nt: TGCGCCAGCAGCTTGGAGGGAGGGCTGAACACTGAAGCTTTCTTT; CDR3aa: CASSLEGGLNTEAFF
abundance: -; j_gene: TRBJ2-3; v_gene: TRBV4-2; d_gene: -; CDR3nt: TGTGCCAGCACCAACGAGGGAGCTGGCACAGATACGCAGTATTTT; CDR3aa: CASTNEGAGTDTQYF
abundance: -; j_gene: TRBJ1-5; v_gene: TRBV19; d_gene: -; CDR3nt: TGTGCCAGTAGCCTGCTGTTGGGGGCAGGCAATCAGCCCCAGCATTTT; CDR3aa: CASSLLLGAGNQPQHF
abundance: -; j_gene: TRBJ2-7; v_gene: TRBV28; d_gene: -; CDR3nt: TGTGCCAGCCTGGGAGCTGTTTCTTTCTACGAGCAGTACTTC; CDR3aa: CASLGAVSFYEQYF
abundance: -; j_gene: TRBJ2-7; v_gene: TRBV7-6; d_gene: TRBD2; CDR3nt: TGTGCCAGCAGCTCCCCTAGCGGGAGGGCCGAGGACGAGCAGTACTTC; CDR3aa: CASSSPSGRAEDEQYF
abundance: -; j_gene: TRBJ2-3; v_gene: TRBV14; d_gene: -; CDR3nt: TGTGCCAGCAGCCAAGATATGAGCGCAGATACGCAGTATTTT; CDR3aa: CASSQDMSADTQYF
abundance: -; j_gene: TRBJ2-7; v_gene: TRBV14; d_gene: -; CDR3nt: TGTGCCAGCAGCCAAGAAGGGGTGACGTACGAGCAGTACTTC; CDR3aa: CASSQEGVTYEQYF